This TCR beta chain was observed in a study of blood T cell repertoires in COVID-19 (dated by TCRdb to the early 2020s). Study-level background: Samples from collaborators originated in the United States, Italy and Spain and spanned both the acute and convalescent phases of COVID-19. The material from the prospective study consisted of cDNA or gDNA derived from T cells, B-cell-depleted T cells, or PBMCs. Deeply sampled blood TCRbeta repertoires from subjects exposed to, actively infected with, or recovered from COVID-19 were included in the dataset. The repertoires were made available in a free public database intended to serve as a resource for research on the immune response to SARS-CoV-2. The samples were drawn from the first 160 participants of the ongoing ImmuneRACE study and from under 1,500 subjects provided by 6 global collaborators. The sample metadata nearly always contained a de-identified subject ID, COVID-19 status, age in years and sex. Where available, HLA class I and class II types were obtained from metadata supplied by the sample provider rather than from assay-based typing.

About this clone itself: Its antigen is currently not known. Per-base qualities were not stored, and no clone one base away is much larger.

TCRbeta CDR3 regions were amplified from genomic DNA by means of the immunoSEQ Assay, a bias-controlled multiplex PCR. The study's processing was this. Nucleated cell counts per sample were estimated from amplification of reference gene primers within the assay. To quantify the absolute abundance of each unique TCRbeta CDR3 rearrangement, sequence reads were collapsed and filtered. For each sample, productive Simpson clonality was calculated as the square root of Simpson's diversity index over productive rearrangements. In its TCRdb copy, this immuneACCESS table keeps in-frame sequences only and misses some clones. Where compared with another copy, unresolved V genes explain less than half of these, and the others have no known cause. That table furnishes V, J and clone size, whereas the DNA furnished D and trimming. The sample table shows more than 110,000 clones, and roughly 85% are seen once. The top ten hold approximately 3.6% of the sample.

The collaborating institutions used their own protocols to collect whole blood in K2EDTA tubes. Collaborator samples were shipped for TCRbeta analysis as frozen whole blood, isolated PBMCs, or DNA extracted from either sample type. Results the study describes overall, beyond this receptor: Clinical and demographic metadata were provided uncurated, with the amount varying by source and participant.

The CDR3 covers 13 residues, taking in both the cysteine and the phenylalanine. The kept DNA is CDR3 alone, 39 bases in frame from the first base. Trimming removed 7 bases from V and 8 bases from J, leaving 17 bases between the germline ends. Sequences MGHRA (CDR1) and YSYEKL (CDR2) are obtained from the germline V gene. The sequence came from a man aged 55 to 69 with acute or convalescent COVID-19. The sequence is built from TRBV4-1 and TRBJ1-1; the D gene cannot be named for sure. Input material: peripheral blood. The CDR3 in this case is CASTTEYALEAFF. In nucleotides, the sequence is TGCGCCAGCACCACGGAGTATGCTCTCGAAGCTTTCTTT.